The 13 T cell receptor beta chains given below trace back to one sample, sequenced in a study of T-cell memory formation after mild COVID-19. Each CDR3 protein gets one entry after TCRdb re-called the 5' RACE reads with MiXCR. The profile shows around 250,000 distinct CDR3 sequences, 9.4% of them singletons. The specimen was PBMCs or a T cell subset sorted from them (not recorded which). All receptors derive from a man between 18 and 35 years old who had mild COVID-19 (a few samples of this study predate the infection). Cell type and time point are not known.

This clonotype was seen a few times. This chain uses TRBV5-1 with TRBJ2-3; the D gene could be TRBD1 or TRBD2 (5 bases each). Germline V gives CDR1 SGHRS, CDR2 YFSETQ. Trimming stripped 4 bases from V and 5 bases from J, with 14 bases between. This CDR3 is built from 14 residues. Here the CDR3 reads CASSPGTGIDTQYF. DNA for the CDR3: TGCGCCAGCAGCCCGGGGACCGGGATAGATACGCAGTATTTT. The full variable domain, rest sourced from reference TRBV5-1 and TRBJ2-3, is KAGVTQTPRYLIKTRGQQVTLSCSPISGHRSVSWYQQTPGQGLQFLFEYFSETQRNKGNFPGRFSGRQFSNSRSEMNVSTLELGDSALYLCASSPGTGIDTQYFGPGTRLTVL.

This clonotype turned up a few times. This chain connects TRBV20-1 to TRBJ1-1; TRBD1 might be the D (6 bases). Trimming cost V 6 bases and J 5 bases, with 13 bases left between them. CDR3 size: 12 residues. Germline CDR1 DFQATT, CDR2 SNEGSKA (reference sequence). This chain's CDR3 is CSAEQGGTEAFF. The CDR3 DNA follows: TGCAGTGCAGAACAGGGTGGGACTGAAGCTTTCTTT.

The sample holds a few counts of this clonotype. The rearrangement uses TRBV12-3 or TRBV12-4 and TRBJ2-2; 7 positions match TRBD2. The CDR3 length is 15 residues. V lost 6 bases to trimming and J lost 1 base; unmatched junction nucleotides: 5. As DNA, the CDR3 is TGTGCCAGCAGCCCTTGGGGGGGGAACACCGGGGAGCTGTTTTTT. Protein: CASSPWGGNTGELFF.

The chain links TRBV29-1 to TRBJ2-3, with 8 bases fitting TRBD2. The CDR3 spans 14 residues. From germline, CDR1 is SQVTM and CDR2 ANQGSEA. Trimming removed 4 bases from V and 1 base from J; junction bases left unmatched: 4. The CDR3 region is CSVVGTRGTDTQYF. The DNA for the CDR3 is TGCAGCGTTGTGGGGACTAGAGGCACAGATACGCAGTATTTT.

The chain joins TRBV12-5 to TRBJ1-2; D might be TRBD1 (5 bases). The germline V gene has CDR1 LGHNT and CDR2 FRNRAP. The length of the CDR3 is 13 residues. V lost 5 bases to trimming and J lost 6 bases, with 13 bases between them. The CDR3 sequence: CASGTSGVNGYTF. The CDR3 DNA follows: TGTGCTAGTGGTACTTCGGGGGTCAATGGCTACACCTTC.

This clonotype was observed a handful of times. V is TRBV4-1 and J is TRBJ1-2; no definite D call. Germline V gene sequence: CDR1 MGHRA, CDR2 YSYEKL. The CDR3 spans 17 residues. V was cut by 4 bases and J by 0 bases, with 18 bases left in between. The CDR3 region is CASSPPGNQQTNYGYTF. CDR3 coding DNA: TGCGCCAGCAGCCCACCCGGGAACCAACAAACTAACTATGGCTACACCTTC.

This chain links TRBV12-3 or TRBV12-4 with TRBJ2-6; 11 bases are shared with TRBD1. The CDR3 is made up of 20 amino acids. The ends lost 0 bases at V and 0 bases at J; junction bases unmatched: 7. The CDR3 nucleotides read TGTGCCAGCAGTTTAGCGCCTGGACAGGGGGCGGACTCTGGGGCCAACGTCCTGACTTTC. It encodes CASSLAPGQGADSGANVLTF.

The chain combines TRBV4-2 with TRBJ1-5; a possible D gene is TRBD1 (5 bases). Germline V CDR1 and CDR2: LGHNA, YNFKEQ. CDR3 length equals 14 residues. Trimming left V 5 bases short and J 4 bases short, with 12 bases between. This chain's CDR3 is CASSLGVQNQPQHF. Written as DNA, the CDR3 is TGTGCCAGCAGCTTAGGGGTTCAAAATCAGCCCCAGCATTTT.

There are a few counts of this clonotype. V usage is TRBV18 and J usage is TRBJ1-5; D remains unclear. Looked up from germline, CDR1 is KGHSH and CDR2 is LQKENI. The germline V and J ends were trimmed by 3 bases and 2 bases, with 11 bases remaining between them. The CDR3 loop spans 15 amino acids. DNA of the CDR3: TGTGCCAGCTCACCGGGAGGAGGCGGCAATCAGCCCCAGCATTTT. Amino acid sequence: CASSPGGGGNQPQHF.

J is TRBJ2-7 and V is TRBV4-3, with 10 bases matching TRBD1. V lost 4 bases and J lost 2; bases outside the gene matches: 5. The V gene's germline CDR1 is LGHNA and CDR2 YSLEER. The CDR3 is 15 amino acids. This CDR3 is CASSPGQGGTYEQYF. The CDR3, as DNA: TGCGCCAGCAGCCCTGGACAGGGGGGGACCTACGAGCAGTACTTC.

The V call is TRBV20-1, the J call TRBJ1-5; weak D call: TRBD1 (6 bases). The CDR3 loop spans 13 amino acids. V was cut by 4 bases and J by 5 bases, with 12 bases left in between. Germline assignment: CDR1 DFQATT and CDR2 SNEGSKA (reference sequence). The CDR3 nucleotides read TGCAGTGCTAACAGGGACATAGATCAGCCCCAGCATTTT. This translates into CSANRDIDQPQHF.

This clonotype was picked up many times. This chain connects TRBV7-2 to TRBJ1-1, with D possibly TRBD1 on 5 matching bases. The CDR3 runs to 13 residues. V lost 3 bases and J lost 4, with 9 bases in between. Per germline, CDR1 SGHTA and CDR2 FQGNSA. CDR3: CASSFGGVTEAFF. In DNA, the CDR3 is TGTGCCAGCAGCTTCGGGGGAGTCACTGAAGCTTTCTTT.

This clonotype has a handful of counts. The chain has TRBV9 and TRBJ2-5; 7 bases are shared with TRBD1. Trimming at V came to 3 bases and at J to 5 bases, leaving 7 bases not matched to a gene. The CDR3 is 14 residues long. Per germline, CDR1 SGDLS and CDR2 YYNGEE. The CDR3 here is CASSEGDSKETQYF. CDR3 nucleotide sequence: TGTGCCAGCAGCGAGGGGGACAGCAAGGAGACCCAGTACTTC.